The 32 T cell receptor beta chains in this list originate from one sample, sequenced in a study of T cells expressing NK-cell markers. TCRdb reprocessed the 5' RACE reads and reports one entry per CDR3 protein, with no DNA. Its table records roughly 450,000 distinct CDR3 sequences. Sequencing used blood T cells: a sorted CD56 or NKG2C T cell subset, CD4+ or CD8+ T cells, or bulk PBMC T cells (not recorded which). Source of these receptors: a woman aged 50 to 60 in good health.

V is TRBV12-3 or TRBV12-4 and J is TRBJ2-4; TCRdb's D gene call, TRBD1, goes unchecked for lack of DNA. The CDR3 loop spans 15 amino acids. CDR3 residues: CASSWPGLAKNIQYF.

The chain couples TRBV4-2 to TRBJ2-5. Germline V gene sequence: CDR1 LGHNA, CDR2 YNFKEQ. This CDR3 is built from 14 residues. The CDR3 loop is CASSNAAVKETQYF.

The V gene is TRBV7-9, the J gene TRBJ1-2; as DNA is missing, the TRBD1 call by TCRdb cannot be tested. Germline values: CDR1 SEHNR, CDR2 FQNEAQ (reference sequence). The CDR3 runs to 15 residues. The CDR3: CASSRTGTSYNGYTF.

V gene TRBV29-1 combines with J gene TRBJ2-1. CDR1 and CDR2 (germline): SQVTM, ANQGSEA. The CDR3 consists of 11 residues. CDR3 region: CSGVRYNEQFF.

The V call is TRBV2, the J call TRBJ1-6. The CDR3 covers 14 residues. CDR1 is SNHLY, CDR2 FYNNEI, per germline. The CDR3 sequence: CASSFRGGGSPLHF.

The V and J genes are TRBV30 and TRBJ2-1; TCRdb's D call, TRBD2, is unchecked because there is no DNA. The CDR3 runs 12 residues. The germline V gene has CDR1 GTSNPN and CDR2 SVGIG (reference sequence). The CDR3: CAWGLAGDEQFF.

The rearrangement uses TRBV20-1 and TRBJ2-7. From germline, CDR1 is DFQATT and CDR2 SNEGSKA (reference sequence). The CDR3 is made up of 15 amino acids. CDR3 loop: CSANTPSGLTYEQYF.

This chain links TRBV6-5 with TRBJ1-4. From germline, CDR1 is MNHEY and CDR2 SVGAGI. CDR3 size: 13 residues. The CDR3 sequence is CASRKNRNEKLFF.

CDR3 region: CASSSRGQGDTQYF. The chain joins TRBV6-1 to TRBJ2-3; TCRdb gives TRBD1 as the D gene, but with no DNA this cannot be confirmed. The CDR3 length is 14 residues. Germline V gene data show CDR1 as MNHNS and CDR2 as SASEGT.

This sequence joins TRBV19 and TRBJ2-7; TCRdb names TRBD1, which stays unverified in the absence of DNA. The CDR3 runs 12 residues. Germline assignment: CDR1 LNHDA and CDR2 SQIVND (reference sequence). The CDR3 loop reads CASTGPSYEQYF.

The CDR3 sequence: CASSLAHSGGDTGELFF. This chain joins TRBV5-1 and TRBJ2-2; with no DNA, the TCRdb D assignment of TRBD2 cannot be verified. From germline, CDR1 is SGHRS and CDR2 YFSETQ. This CDR3 is built from 17 residues.

V usage is TRBV29-1 and J usage is TRBJ2-3. The germline V gene encodes CDR1 SQVTM and CDR2 ANQGSEA. This CDR3 is built from 12 residues. CDR3 in amino acids: CSVGGLADTQYF.

This rearrangement joins TRBV29-1 to TRBJ1-2; TCRdb's assignment of TRBD1 cannot be checked, as there is no DNA. The CDR3 has 13 amino acids. Germline V gene lookup returns CDR1 SQVTM and CDR2 ANQGSEA. The CDR3 spells CSASSRGLHGYTF.

The chain is built from TRBV6-1 and TRBJ2-3; TCRdb's assignment of TRBD1 cannot be checked, as there is no DNA. This CDR3 contains 14 residues. Germline lookup yields CDR1 MNHNS and CDR2 SASEGT. The CDR3 spells CASARGAFADTQYF.

This CDR3 reads CASCGLGYEQYF. The chain is built from TRBV10-2 and TRBJ2-7. CDR1 is WSHSY and CDR2 is SAAADI in the germline V gene. The CDR3 is 12 residues long.

The rearrangement joins TRBV7-8 to TRBJ2-1; the D call of TRBD1 rests on TCRdb alone, since no DNA is present to check it. The germline V gene has CDR1 SGHVS and CDR2 FQNEAQ. This CDR3 region has 14 residues. The CDR3 loop reads CASSLSSLLGEQFF.

The J gene is TRBJ2-2, the V gene TRBV11-2; TCRdb picks TRBD1, but there is no DNA to check that call. Germline values: CDR1 SGHAT, CDR2 FQNNGV. This CDR3 region has 19 residues. CDR3 in amino acids: CASSVRWDRDFPNTGELFF.

The V and J genes are TRBV5-5 and TRBJ2-1; checking the TCRdb D call of TRBD2 is not possible without DNA. In germline, CDR1 is SGHKS, CDR2 YYEKEE (reference sequence). This CDR3 is built from 15 residues. CDR3: CASSLVAGTRGEQFF.

The gene calls are TRBV10-2 and TRBJ2-3; the TCRdb D gene call, TRBD2, has no DNA to confirm it. The CDR3 sequence is 15 residues long. In germline, CDR1 is WSHSY, CDR2 SAAADI. CDR3: CASSGGRSSTDTQYF.

V usage is TRBV3-1 and J usage is TRBJ2-2; TCRdb selects TRBD2, and the lack of DNA leaves this call unchecked. Germline CDR1 is LGHDT and CDR2 is YNNKEL (reference sequence). There are 15 residues in the CDR3. The CDR3 spells CASRLLAGDTGELFF.

The chain recombines TRBV11-3 with TRBJ2-1; TCRdb designates TRBD1, a call that cannot be tested without DNA. The germline gives CDR1 SGHNT, CDR2 YENEEA. The CDR3 runs to 13 residues. CDR3 amino acids: CASSLNRGNEQFF. The full variable domain, completed using reference TRBV11-3 and TRBJ2-1, is EAGVVQSPRYKIIEKKQPVAFWCNPISGHNTLYWYLQNLGQGPELLIRYENEEAVDDSQLPKDRFSAERLKGVDSTLKIQPAELGDSAVYLCASSLNRGNEQFFGPGTRLTVL.

The genes are TRBV7-8 and TRBJ1-2; checking the TCRdb D call of TRBD1 is not possible without DNA. Looked up from germline, CDR1 is SGHVS and CDR2 is FQNEAQ. This CDR3 has 16 residues. The CDR3 sequence is CASTLEFGGVSYGYTF.

The chain is built from TRBV6-5 and TRBJ1-4; TCRdb's D call, TRBD1, is unchecked because there is no DNA. The germline V gene has CDR1 MNHEY and CDR2 SVGAGI. The CDR3 is 14 amino acids. CDR3: CASSHLPGQGKLFF.

This chain links TRBV6-5 with TRBJ1-1; TCRdb's D call, TRBD1, is unchecked because there is no DNA. From germline, CDR1 is MNHEY and CDR2 SVGAGI. The CDR3 has 14 residues. The CDR3 loop reads CASSSDSLNTEAFF.

The V gene is TRBV29-1, the J gene TRBJ1-1; TCRdb lists TRBD1, though no DNA is available to test this call. The CDR3 is 15 amino acids. Germline lookup yields CDR1 SQVTM and CDR2 ANQGSEA. CDR3 amino acids: CSVEDPSGVIDEAFF.

This chain connects TRBV20-1 to TRBJ2-3; the D gene TCRdb calls, TRBD2, cannot be checked with no DNA. The CDR3 runs to 15 residues. Looked up from germline, CDR1 is DFQATT and CDR2 is SNEGSKA (reference sequence). The CDR3 sequence: CSAPEGLAGADTQYF.

The chain couples TRBV29-1 to TRBJ2-5; the TCRdb call, TRBD1, lacks DNA for checking. CDR1 is SQVTM, CDR2 ANQGSEA, per germline. The CDR3 runs to 14 residues. The CDR3 loop reads CSVGQGQRQETQYF.

The V gene is TRBV6-2 or TRBV6-3, the J gene TRBJ2-1; TCRdb lists TRBD1, though no DNA is available to test this call. The CDR3 has 15 amino acids. Germline V gene lookup returns CDR1 MNHEY and CDR2 SVGEGT. The CDR3 here is CASSDSVGPRGGQFF.

This chain links TRBV20-1 with TRBJ1-2; TCRdb names TRBD1, which stays unverified in the absence of DNA. The CDR3 is 13 amino acids. Germline V gene sequence: CDR1 DFQATT, CDR2 SNEGSKA (reference sequence). CDR3 protein: CSAREDSRRGYTF.

V usage is TRBV19 and J usage is TRBJ2-7; TCRdb calls TRBD2, which cannot be checked without DNA. The CDR3 runs to 15 residues. Germline loops: CDR1 LNHDA, CDR2 SQIVND (reference sequence). The CDR3 protein is CASSFYKREGSEQYF. The full variable domain, with the rest looked up from reference TRBV19 and TRBJ2-7, is DGGITQSPKYLFRKEGQNVTLSCEQNLNHDAMYWYRQDPGQGLRLIYYSQIVNDFQKGDIAEGYSVSREKKESFPLTVTSAQKNPTAFYLCASSFYKREGSEQYFGPGTRLTVT.

The chain uses TRBV10-3 and TRBJ2-5; the TCRdb call, TRBD1, lacks DNA for checking. This CDR3 contains 15 residues. Germline V gene data show CDR1 as ENHRY and CDR2 as SYGVKD. This CDR3 reads CAISEMGKGQETQYF.

This chain joins TRBV30 and TRBJ2-7; absent DNA, TCRdb's TRBD1 call cannot be checked. The CDR3 is 14 residues long. Germline V lookup: CDR1 GTSNPN, CDR2 SVGIG (reference sequence). This chain's CDR3 is CAWSDPTPGGEQYF.